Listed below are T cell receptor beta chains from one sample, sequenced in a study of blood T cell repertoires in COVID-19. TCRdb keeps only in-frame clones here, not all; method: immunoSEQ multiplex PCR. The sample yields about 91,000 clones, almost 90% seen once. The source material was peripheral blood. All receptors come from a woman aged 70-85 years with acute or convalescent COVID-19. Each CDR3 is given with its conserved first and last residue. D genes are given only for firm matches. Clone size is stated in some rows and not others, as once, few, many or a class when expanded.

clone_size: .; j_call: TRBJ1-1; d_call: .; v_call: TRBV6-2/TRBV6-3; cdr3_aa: CASSYNPVDTEAFF; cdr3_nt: TGTGCCAGCAGTTACAATCCGGTCGACACTGAAGCTTTCTTT
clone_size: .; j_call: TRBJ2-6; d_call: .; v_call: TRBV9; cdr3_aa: CASAPEPTGANVLTF; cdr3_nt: TGTGCCAGCGCCCCCGAGCCGACTGGGGCCAACGTCCTGACTTTC
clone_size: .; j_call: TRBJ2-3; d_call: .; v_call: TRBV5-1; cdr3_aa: CASSPGQSTDTQYF; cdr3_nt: TGCGCCAGCAGCCCAGGACAGAGCACAGATACGCAGTATTTT
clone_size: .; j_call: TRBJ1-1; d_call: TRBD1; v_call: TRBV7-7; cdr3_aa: CASSSSTGGAYMRNTEAFF; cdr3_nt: TGTGCTAGCAGCTCCAGTACAGGGGGCGCCTACATGAGGAACACTGAAGCTTTCTTT
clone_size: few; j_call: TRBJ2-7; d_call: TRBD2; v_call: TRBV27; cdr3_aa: CASSLSPSGGASYEQYF; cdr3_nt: TGTGCCAGCAGTTTATCCCCTAGCGGGGGTGCCTCCTACGAGCAGTACTTC
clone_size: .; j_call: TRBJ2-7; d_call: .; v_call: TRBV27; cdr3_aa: CASSFGSNRDEQYF; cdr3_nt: TGTGCCAGCAGTTTCGGGTCAAATCGTGACGAGCAGTACTTC
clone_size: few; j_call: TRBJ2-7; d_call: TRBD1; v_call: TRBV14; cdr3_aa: CASSPGQGSYEQYF; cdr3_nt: TGTGCCAGCAGCCCGGGACAGGGGTCCTACGAGCAGTACTTC
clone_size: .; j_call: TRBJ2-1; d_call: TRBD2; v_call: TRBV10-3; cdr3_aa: CAITGTSGGEYNEQFF; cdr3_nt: TGTGCCATCACCGGGACTAGCGGGGGGGAGTACAATGAGCAGTTCTTC
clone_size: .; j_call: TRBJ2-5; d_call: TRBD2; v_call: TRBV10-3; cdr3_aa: CAISLQGLAGGRWETQYF; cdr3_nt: TGTGCCATCAGTCTACAGGGACTAGCGGGAGGGCGTTGGGAGACCCAGTACTTC
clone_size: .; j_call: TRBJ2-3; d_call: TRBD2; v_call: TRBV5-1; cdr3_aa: CASTETSGSTDTQYF; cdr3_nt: TGCGCCAGCACCGAGACTAGCGGCAGCACAGATACGCAGTATTTT
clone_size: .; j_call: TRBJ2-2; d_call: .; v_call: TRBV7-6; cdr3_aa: CASSFTTGVNTGELFF; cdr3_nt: TGTGCCAGCAGCTTCACAACGGGGGTGAACACCGGGGAGCTGTTTTTT
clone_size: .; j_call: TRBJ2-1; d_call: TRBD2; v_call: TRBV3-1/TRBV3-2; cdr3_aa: CASSPLGGRQLNEQFF; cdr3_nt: TGTGCCAGCAGCCCGTTAGGCGGGAGGCAACTCAATGAGCAGTTCTTC
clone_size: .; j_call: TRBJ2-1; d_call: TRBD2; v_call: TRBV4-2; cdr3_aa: CASSQDGSTSGPAGWEQFF; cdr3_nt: TGTGCCAGCAGCCAAGATGGTTCTACTAGCGGGCCCGCCGGGTGGGAGCAGTTCTTC
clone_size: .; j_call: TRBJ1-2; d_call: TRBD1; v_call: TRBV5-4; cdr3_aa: CASSSETGVEGYTF; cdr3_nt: TGTGCCAGCAGCTCCGAGACAGGGGTTGAGGGCTACACCTTC
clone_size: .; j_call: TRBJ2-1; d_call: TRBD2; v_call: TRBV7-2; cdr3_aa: CASSYLAGESFF; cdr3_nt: TGTGCCAGCAGCTACCTAGCGGGAGAGTCGTTCTTC
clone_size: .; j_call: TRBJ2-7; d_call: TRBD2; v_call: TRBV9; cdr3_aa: CASSVEASGLYEQYF; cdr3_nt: TGTGCCAGCAGCGTAGAGGCTAGCGGGCTATACGAGCAGTACTTC
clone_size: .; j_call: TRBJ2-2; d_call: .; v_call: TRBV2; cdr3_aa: CASSEYKNTGELFF; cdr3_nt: TGTGCCAGCAGTGAGTACAAGAACACCGGGGAGCTGTTTTTT
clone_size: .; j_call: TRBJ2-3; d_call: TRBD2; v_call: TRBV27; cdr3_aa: CASSYYGLGTDTQYF; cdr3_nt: TGTGCCAGCAGTTACTACGGACTAGGAACAGATACGCAGTATTTT
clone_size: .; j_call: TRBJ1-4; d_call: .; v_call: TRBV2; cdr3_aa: CASSREGKLFF; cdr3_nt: TGTGCCAGCAGTCGTGAGGGAAAACTGTTTTTT